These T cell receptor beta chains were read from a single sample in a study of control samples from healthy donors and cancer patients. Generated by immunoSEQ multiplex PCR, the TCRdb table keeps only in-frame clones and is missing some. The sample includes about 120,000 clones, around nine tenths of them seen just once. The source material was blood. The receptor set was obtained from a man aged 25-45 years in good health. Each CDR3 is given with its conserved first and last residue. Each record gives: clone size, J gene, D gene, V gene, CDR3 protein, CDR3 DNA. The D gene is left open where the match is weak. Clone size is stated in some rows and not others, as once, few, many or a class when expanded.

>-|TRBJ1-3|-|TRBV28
CASSVHGRNSGNTIYF
TGTGCCAGCAGTGTACACGGACGGAACTCTGGAAACACCATATATTTT
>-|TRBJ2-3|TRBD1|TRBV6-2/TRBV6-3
CASSPTGGRGTDTQYF
TGTGCCAGCAGCCCTACAGGGGGCAGAGGCACAGATACGCAGTATTTT
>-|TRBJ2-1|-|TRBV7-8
CASSPGLEYNEQFF
TGTGCCAGCAGCCCGGGACTCGAATACAATGAGCAGTTCTTC
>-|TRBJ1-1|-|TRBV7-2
CASSLGQSNTEAFF
TGTGCCAGCAGCTTAGGACAGTCGAACACTGAAGCTTTCTTT
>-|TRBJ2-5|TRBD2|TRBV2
CASSQGLAGHQETQYF
TGTGCCAGCAGTCAGGGACTAGCGGGGCATCAAGAGACCCAGTACTTC
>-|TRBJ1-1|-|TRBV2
CASSAGNTEAFF
TGTGCCAGCAGTGCGGGGAACACTGAAGCTTTCTTT
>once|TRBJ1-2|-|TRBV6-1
CASSDPGLGFGGYTF
TGTGCCAGCAGTGACCCGGGACTGGGCTTTGGTGGCTACACCTTC
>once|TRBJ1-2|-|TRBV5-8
CASSLSTPYGYTF
TGTGCCAGCAGCTTGTCAACTCCCTATGGCTACACCTTC
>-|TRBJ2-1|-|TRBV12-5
CASGFLGNEQFF
TGTGCTAGTGGTTTCTTAGGAAATGAGCAGTTCTTC
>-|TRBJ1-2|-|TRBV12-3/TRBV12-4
CASSLSDYGYTF
TGTGCCAGCAGTTTGAGCGACTATGGCTACACCTTC
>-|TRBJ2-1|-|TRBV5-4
CASSFVHQEQFF
TGTGCCAGCAGCTTTGTCCACCAAGAGCAGTTCTTC
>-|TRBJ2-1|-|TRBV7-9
CASSVPLGAEQFF
TGTGCCAGCAGCGTGCCCCTTGGGGCAGAGCAGTTCTTC
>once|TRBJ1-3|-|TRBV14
CASSQVTTTRNTIYF
TGTGCCAGCAGCCAAGTTACGACAACCAGAAACACCATATATTTT
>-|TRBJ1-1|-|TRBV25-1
CASSIGHTTEAFF
TGTGCCAGCAGTATAGGACACACCACTGAAGCTTTCTTT
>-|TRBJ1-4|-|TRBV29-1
CSVQTNEKLFF
TGCAGCGTTCAGACTAATGAAAAACTGTTTTTT
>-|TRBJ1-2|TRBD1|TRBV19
CASSTGQGARGYTF
TGTGCCAGTAGTACCGGACAGGGGGCGCGAGGCTACACCTTC
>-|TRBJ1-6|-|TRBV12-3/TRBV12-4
CASSFGGNDLHF
TGTGCCAGCAGTTTTGGGGGGAACGACCTCCACTTT
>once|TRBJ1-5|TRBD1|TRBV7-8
CASSQTGTGGSQPQHF
TGTGCCAGCAGTCAAACCGGGACAGGGGGCAGTCAGCCCCAGCATTTT
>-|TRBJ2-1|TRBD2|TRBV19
CASSIVGTSVHHNEQFF
TGTGCCAGTAGTATAGTTGGGACTAGCGTTCACCACAATGAGCAGTTCTTC
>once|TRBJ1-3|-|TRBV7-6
CASSLSKGRGNTIYF
TGTGCCAGCAGCCTGTCGAAGGGTCGGGGAAACACCATATATTTT
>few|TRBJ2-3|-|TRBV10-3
CAISVIAGGTDTQYF
TGTGCCATCAGTGTAATAGCCGGGGGCACAGATACGCAGTATTTT
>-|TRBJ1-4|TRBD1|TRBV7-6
CASSSTGESFEKLFF
TGTGCCAGCAGCTCTACAGGGGAGAGTTTTGAAAAACTGTTTTTT
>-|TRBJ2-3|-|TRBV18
CASSPGLGTDTQYF
TGTGCCAGCTCACCAGGGCTGGGAACAGATACGCAGTATTTT
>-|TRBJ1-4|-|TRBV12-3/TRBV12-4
CASSRQTNEKLFF
TGTGCCAGCAGTCGACAGACTAATGAAAAACTGTTTTTT
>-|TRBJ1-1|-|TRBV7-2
CASRMNTEAFF
TGTGCCAGCAGGATGAACACTGAAGCTTTCTTT
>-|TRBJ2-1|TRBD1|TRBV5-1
CASSSRQGPNEQFF
TGCGCCAGCAGCTCGCGACAGGGGCCAAATGAGCAGTTCTTC
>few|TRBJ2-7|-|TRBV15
CATSRDKNYEQYF
TGTGCCACCAGCAGAGACAAGAATTACGAGCAGTACTTC
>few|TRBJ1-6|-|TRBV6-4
CASSDGTLNSPLHF
TGTGCCAGCAGTGACGGGACACTAAATTCACCCCTCCACTTT
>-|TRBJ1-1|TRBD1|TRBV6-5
CASRGQLNTEAFF
TGTGCCAGCAGGGGACAGCTGAACACTGAAGCTTTCTTT
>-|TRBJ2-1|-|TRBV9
CASSLERNEQFF
TGTGCCAGCAGCCTCGAGCGGAATGAGCAGTTCTTC
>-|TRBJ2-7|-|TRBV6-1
CASSESAGPSHEQYF
TGTGCCAGCAGTGAATCGGCAGGACCCTCGCACGAGCAGTACTTC
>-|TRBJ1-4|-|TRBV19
CASSMSWLGEKLFF
TGTGCCAGTAGTATGTCGTGGCTGGGAGAAAAACTGTTTTTT
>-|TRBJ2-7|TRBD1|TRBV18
CASSRQGYEQYF
TGTGCCAGCTCACGACAGGGCTACGAGCAGTACTTC
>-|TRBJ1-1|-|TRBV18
CASSPPASRTEAFF
TGTGCCAGCTCACCCCCGGCCTCGCGCACTGAAGCTTTCTTT
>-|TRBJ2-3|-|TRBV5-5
CASSFDTTTDTQYF
TGTGCCAGCAGTTTTGACACGACCACAGATACGCAGTATTTT
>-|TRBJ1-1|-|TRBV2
CASSDQGPNTEAFF
TGTGCCAGCAGTGACCAGGGGCCCAACACTGAAGCTTTCTTT
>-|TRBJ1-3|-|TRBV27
CASSLSGSGNTIYF
TGTGCCAGCAGTTTATCTGGATCTGGAAACACCATATATTTT
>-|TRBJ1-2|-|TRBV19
CASSPRGGYYGYTF
TGTGCCAGTAGCCCTAGGGGGGGCTACTATGGCTACACCTTC
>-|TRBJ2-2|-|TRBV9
CASSAGAWGELFF
TGTGCCAGCAGCGCGGGGGCGTGGGGGGAGCTGTTTTTT
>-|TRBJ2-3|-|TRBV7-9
CASSLVSGGDTQYF
TGTGCCAGCAGCTTAGTATCCGGAGGGGATACGCAGTATTTT
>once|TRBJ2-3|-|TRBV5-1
CASIAMGESSDTQYF
TGCGCCAGCATCGCCATGGGGGAGAGTTCAGATACGCAGTATTTT
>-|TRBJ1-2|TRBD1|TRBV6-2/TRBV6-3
CASSYPTGTGYTF
TGTGCCAGCAGTTACCCGACAGGGACTGGCTACACCTTC
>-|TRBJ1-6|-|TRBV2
CASNPGWGNSPLHF
TGTGCCAGCAACCCAGGGTGGGGTAATTCACCCCTCCACTTT
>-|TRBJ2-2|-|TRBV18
CASSPPSKAGGELFF
TGTGCCAGCTCACCACCGAGCAAGGCAGGCGGGGAGCTGTTTTTT
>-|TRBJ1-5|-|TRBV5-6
CASSSGRFNQPQHF
TGTGCCAGCAGCTCGGGACGGTTCAATCAGCCCCAGCATTTT
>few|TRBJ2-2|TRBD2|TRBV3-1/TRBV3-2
CASSRAGRNTGELFF
TGTGCCAGCAGCCGAGCGGGGAGGAACACCGGGGAGCTGTTTTTT
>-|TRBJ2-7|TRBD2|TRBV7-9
CASSSPGGETKQYF
TGTGCCAGCAGCTCACCCGGGGGGGAAACGAAGCAGTACTTC
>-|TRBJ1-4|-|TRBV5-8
CASSLGEKLFF
TGTGCCAGCAGCTTGGGGGAAAAACTGTTTTTT